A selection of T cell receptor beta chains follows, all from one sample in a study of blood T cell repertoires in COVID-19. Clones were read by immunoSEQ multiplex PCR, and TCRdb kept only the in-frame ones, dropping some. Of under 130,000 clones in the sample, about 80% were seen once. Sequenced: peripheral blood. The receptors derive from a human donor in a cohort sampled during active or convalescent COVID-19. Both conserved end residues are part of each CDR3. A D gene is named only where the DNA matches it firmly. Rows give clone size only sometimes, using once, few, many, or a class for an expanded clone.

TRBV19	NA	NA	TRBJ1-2	TGTGCCAGTAACCCGGGATACTATGGCTACACCTTC	CASNPGYYGYTF
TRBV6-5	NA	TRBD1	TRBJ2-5	TGTGCCAGCAGAGACAGGGCCCAAGAGACCCAGTACTTC	CASRDRAQETQYF
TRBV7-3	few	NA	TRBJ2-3	TGTGCCAGCAGCTTAGGGGACATTAGCACAGATACGCAGTATTTT	CASSLGDISTDTQYF
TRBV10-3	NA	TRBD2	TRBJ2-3	TGTGCCATCAGCATACTAGCGGGGAAGACAGATACGCAGTATTTT	CAISILAGKTDTQYF
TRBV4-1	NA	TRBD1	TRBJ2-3	TGCGCCAGCAGCCAATTCCCCCGGGACAGACCGACAGATACGCAGTATTTT	CASSQFPRDRPTDTQYF
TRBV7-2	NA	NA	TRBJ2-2	TGTGCCAGCAGCCCCGTCGTAAATACCGGGGAGCTGTTTTTT	CASSPVVNTGELFF
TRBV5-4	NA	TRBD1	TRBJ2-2	TGTGCCAGCAGCCTCGGACAGGGGAACACCGGGGAGCTGTTTTTT	CASSLGQGNTGELFF
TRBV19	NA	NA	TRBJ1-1	TGTGCCAGTAAAGGGGCACACACTGAAGCTTTCTTT	CASKGAHTEAFF
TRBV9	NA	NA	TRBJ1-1	TGTGCCAGCAGCGTACCCCAGGTCACTGAAGCTTTCTTT	CASSVPQVTEAFF
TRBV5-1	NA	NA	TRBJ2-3	TGCGCCAGCAGCTTGGAGGGCAGGGCCCCAGATACGCAGTATTTT	CASSLEGRAPDTQYF
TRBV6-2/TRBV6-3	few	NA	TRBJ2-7	TGTGCCAGCAGTTACTCGGTAGGGGACTACGAGCAGTACTTC	CASSYSVGDYEQYF